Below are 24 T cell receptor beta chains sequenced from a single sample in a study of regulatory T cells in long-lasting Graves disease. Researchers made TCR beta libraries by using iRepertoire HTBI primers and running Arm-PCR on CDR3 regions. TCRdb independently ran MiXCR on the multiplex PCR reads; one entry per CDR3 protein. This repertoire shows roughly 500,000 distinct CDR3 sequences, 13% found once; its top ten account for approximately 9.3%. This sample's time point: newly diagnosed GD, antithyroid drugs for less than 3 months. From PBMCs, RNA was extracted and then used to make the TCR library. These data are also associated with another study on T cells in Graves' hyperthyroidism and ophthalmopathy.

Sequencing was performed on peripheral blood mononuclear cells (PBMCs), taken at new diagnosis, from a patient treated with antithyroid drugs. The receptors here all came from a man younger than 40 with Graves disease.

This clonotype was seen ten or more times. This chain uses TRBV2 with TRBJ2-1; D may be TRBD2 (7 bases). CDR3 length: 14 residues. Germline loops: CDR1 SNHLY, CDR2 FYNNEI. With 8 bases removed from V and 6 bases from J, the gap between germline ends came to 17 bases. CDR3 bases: TGTGCCAGCGGGGGCGGGAGACATTTCAATGAGCAGTTCTTC. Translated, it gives CASGGGRHFNEQFF.

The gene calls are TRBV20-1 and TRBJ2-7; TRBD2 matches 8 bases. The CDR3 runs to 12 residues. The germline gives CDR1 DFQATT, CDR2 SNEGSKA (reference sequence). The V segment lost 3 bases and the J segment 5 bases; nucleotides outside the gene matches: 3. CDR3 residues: CSASREGNEQYF. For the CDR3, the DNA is TGCAGTGCTAGCCGGGAGGGGAACGAGCAGTACTTC.

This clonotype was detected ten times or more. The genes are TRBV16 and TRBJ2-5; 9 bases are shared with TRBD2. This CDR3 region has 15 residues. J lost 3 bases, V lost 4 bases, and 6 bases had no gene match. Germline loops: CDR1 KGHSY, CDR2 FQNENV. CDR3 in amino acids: CASSPRERGEETQYF. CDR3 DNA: TGTGCCAGCAGCCCCCGAGAGCGGGGGGAAGAGACCCAGTACTTC.

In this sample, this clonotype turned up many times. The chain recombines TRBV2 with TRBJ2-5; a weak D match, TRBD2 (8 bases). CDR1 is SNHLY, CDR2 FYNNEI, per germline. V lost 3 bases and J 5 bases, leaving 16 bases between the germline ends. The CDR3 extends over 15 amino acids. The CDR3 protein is CASSDTGLGGETQYF. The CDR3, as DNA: TGTGCCAGCAGTGATACGGGACTAGGGGGCGAGACCCAGTACTTC.

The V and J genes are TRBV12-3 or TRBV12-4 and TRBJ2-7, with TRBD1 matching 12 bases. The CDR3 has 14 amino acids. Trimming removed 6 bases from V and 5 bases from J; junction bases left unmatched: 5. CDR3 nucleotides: TGTGCCAGCAGGCCGGGACAGGGGGCCGACGAGCAGTACTTC. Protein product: CASRPGQGADEQYF.

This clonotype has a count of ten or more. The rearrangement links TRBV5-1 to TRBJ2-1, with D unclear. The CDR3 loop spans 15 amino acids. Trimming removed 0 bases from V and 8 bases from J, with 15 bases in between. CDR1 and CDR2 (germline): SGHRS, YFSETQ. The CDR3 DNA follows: TGCGCCAGCAGCTTGGAGTCCAGGACCTGGGATGAGCAGTTCTTC. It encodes CASSLESRTWDEQFF.

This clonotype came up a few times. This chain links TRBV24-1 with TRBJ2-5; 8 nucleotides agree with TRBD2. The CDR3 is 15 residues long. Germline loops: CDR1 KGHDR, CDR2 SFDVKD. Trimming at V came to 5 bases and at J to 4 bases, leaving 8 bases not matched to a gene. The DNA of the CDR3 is TGTGCCACCAGTGGCCCAGCGGGAGTGAGAGAGACCCAGTACTTC. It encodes CATSGPAGVRETQYF.

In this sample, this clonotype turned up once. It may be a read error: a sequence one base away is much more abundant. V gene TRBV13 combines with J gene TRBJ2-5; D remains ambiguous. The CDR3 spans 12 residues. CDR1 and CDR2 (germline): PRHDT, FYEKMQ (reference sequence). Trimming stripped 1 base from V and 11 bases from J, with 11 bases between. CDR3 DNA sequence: TGTGCCAGCAGCTTAGACCATAATGAGCAGTACTTC. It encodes CASSLDHNEQYF.

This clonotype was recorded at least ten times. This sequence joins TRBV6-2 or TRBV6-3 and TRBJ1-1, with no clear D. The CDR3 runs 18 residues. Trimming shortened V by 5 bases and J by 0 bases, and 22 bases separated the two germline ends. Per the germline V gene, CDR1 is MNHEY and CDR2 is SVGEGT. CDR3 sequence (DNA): TGTGCCAGCAGTAGCCGACAAACCCGTCGGGGAGTGAACACTGAAGCTTTCTTT. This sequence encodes CASSSRQTRRGVNTEAFF.

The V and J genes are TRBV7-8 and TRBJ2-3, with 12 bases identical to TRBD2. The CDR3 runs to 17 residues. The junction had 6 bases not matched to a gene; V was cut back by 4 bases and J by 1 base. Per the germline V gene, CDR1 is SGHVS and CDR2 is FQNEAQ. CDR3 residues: CASSSLWTSGGTDTQYF. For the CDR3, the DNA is TGTGCCAGCAGCTCCCTATGGACTAGCGGGGGCACAGATACGCAGTATTTT.

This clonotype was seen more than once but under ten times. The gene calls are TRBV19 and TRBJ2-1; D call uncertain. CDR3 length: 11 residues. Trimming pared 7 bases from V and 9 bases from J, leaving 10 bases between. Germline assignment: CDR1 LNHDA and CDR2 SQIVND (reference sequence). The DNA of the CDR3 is TGTGCCAGTATTCGGGCCGGTGAGCAGTTCTTC. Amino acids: CASIRAGEQFF.

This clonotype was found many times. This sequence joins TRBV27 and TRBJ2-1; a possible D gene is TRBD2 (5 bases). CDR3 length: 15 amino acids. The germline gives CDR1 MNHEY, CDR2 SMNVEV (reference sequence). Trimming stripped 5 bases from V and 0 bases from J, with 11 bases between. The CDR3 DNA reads TGTGCCAGCAGTATTAGCGTACCCTCCTACAATGAGCAGTTCTTC. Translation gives CASSISVPSYNEQFF.

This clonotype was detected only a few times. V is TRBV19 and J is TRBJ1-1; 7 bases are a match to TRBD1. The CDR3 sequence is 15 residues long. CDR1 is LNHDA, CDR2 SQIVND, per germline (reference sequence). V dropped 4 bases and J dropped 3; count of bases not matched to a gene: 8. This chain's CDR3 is CASSNRQGGHTEAFF. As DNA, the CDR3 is TGTGCCAGTAGTAACCGACAGGGTGGCCACACTGAAGCTTTCTTT.

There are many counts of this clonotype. CDR3 sequence reads: CAYYSLANYNEQFF. CDR3 DNA: TGTGCCTACTACTCCCTAGCGAATTACAATGAGCAGTTCTTC. The V gene is TRBV2, the J gene TRBJ2-1; D is perhaps TRBD2 (6 bases). The CDR3 runs to 14 residues. Germline loops: CDR1 SNHLY, CDR2 FYNNEI. Trimming left V 11 bases short and J 4 bases short, with 18 bases between.

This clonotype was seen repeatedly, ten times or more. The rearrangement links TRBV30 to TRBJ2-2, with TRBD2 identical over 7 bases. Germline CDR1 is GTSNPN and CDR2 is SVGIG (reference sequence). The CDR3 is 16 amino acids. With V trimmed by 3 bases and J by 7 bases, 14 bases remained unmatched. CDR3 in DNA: TGTGCCTGGAGAAGCAACTCGGGAGGTTTGATCGGGGAGCTGTTTTTT. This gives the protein CAWRSNSGGLIGELFF. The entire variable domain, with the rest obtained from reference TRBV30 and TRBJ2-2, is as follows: SQTIHQWPATLVQPVGSPLSLECTVEGTSNPNLYWYRQAAGRGLQLLFYSVGIGQISSEVPQNLSASRPQDRQFILSSKKLLLSDSGFYLCAWRSNSGGLIGELFFGEGSRLTVL.

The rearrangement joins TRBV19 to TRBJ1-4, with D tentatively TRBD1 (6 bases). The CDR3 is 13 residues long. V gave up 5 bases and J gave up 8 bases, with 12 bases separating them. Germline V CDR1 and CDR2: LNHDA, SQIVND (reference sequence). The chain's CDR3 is CASSSGAGEKLFF. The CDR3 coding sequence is TGTGCCAGTAGTTCAGGGGCCGGGGAAAAACTGTTTTTT. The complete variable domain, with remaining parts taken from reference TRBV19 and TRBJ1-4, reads DGGITQSPKYLFRKEGQNVTLSCEQNLNHDAMYWYRQDPGQGLRLIYYSQIVNDFQKGDIAEGYSVSREKKESFPLTVTSAQKNPTAFYLCASSSGAGEKLFFGSGTQLSVL.

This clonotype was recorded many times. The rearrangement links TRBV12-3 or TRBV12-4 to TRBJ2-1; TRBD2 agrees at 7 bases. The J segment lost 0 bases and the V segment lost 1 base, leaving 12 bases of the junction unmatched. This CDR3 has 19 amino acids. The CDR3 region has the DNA TGTGCCAGCAGTTTAGTGGAGGGATGGCGGGAGAGCTCCTACAATGAGCAGTTCTTC. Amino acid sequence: CASSLVEGWRESSYNEQFF.

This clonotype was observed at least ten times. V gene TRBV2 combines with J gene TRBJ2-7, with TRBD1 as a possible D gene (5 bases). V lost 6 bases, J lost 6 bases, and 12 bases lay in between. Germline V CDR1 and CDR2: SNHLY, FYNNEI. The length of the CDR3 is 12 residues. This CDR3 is CASSATGLEQYF. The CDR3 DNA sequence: TGTGCCAGCAGCGCAACAGGTCTCGAGCAGTACTTC.

The CDR3 DNA sequence: TGTGCCACCAGCAGAGGACGAGGGCCTGGAAACACCATATATTTT. It is translated as CATSRGRGPGNTIYF. This rearrangement joins TRBV15 to TRBJ1-3; D gene unclear. The V gene lost 1 base and the J gene lost 2 bases, with 9 bases spanning the gap. The CDR3 extends over 15 amino acids. Germline lookup yields CDR1 LNHNV and CDR2 YYDKDF (reference sequence).

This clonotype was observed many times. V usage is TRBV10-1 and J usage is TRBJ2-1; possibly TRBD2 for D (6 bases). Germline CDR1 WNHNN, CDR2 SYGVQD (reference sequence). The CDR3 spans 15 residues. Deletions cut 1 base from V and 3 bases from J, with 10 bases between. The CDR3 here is CASSEWASDYNEQFF. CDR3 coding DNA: TGCGCCAGCAGTGAGTGGGCTAGCGACTACAATGAGCAGTTCTTC.

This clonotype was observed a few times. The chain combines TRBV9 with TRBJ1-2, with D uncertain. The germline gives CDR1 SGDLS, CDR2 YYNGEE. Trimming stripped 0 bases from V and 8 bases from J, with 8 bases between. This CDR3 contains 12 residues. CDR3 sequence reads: CASSVGGKGYTF. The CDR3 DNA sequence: TGTGCCAGCAGCGTAGGAGGGAAGGGCTACACCTTC. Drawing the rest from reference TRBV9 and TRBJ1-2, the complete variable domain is DSGVTQTPKHLITATGQRVTLRCSPRSGDLSVYWYQQSLDQGLQFLIQYYNGEERAKGNILERFSAQQFPDLHSELNLSSLELGDSALYFCASSVGGKGYTFGSGTRLTVV.

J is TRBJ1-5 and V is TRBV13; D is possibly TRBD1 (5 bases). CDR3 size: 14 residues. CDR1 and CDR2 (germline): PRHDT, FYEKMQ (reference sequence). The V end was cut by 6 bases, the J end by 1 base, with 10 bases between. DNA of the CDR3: TGTGCCAGCAGTGTGGCAGGGAGCAATCAGCCCCAGCATTTT. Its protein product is CASSVAGSNQPQHF. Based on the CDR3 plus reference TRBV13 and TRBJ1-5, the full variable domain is AAGVIQSPRHLIKEKRETATLKCYPIPRHDTVYWYQQGPGQDPQFLISFYEKMQSDKGSIPDRFSAQQFSDYHSELNMSSLELGDSALYFCASSVAGSNQPQHFGDGTRLSIL.

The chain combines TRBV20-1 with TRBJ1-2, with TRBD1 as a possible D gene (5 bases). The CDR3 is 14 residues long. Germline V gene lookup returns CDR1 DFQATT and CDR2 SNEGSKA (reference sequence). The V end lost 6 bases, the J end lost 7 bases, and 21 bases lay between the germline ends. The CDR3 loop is CSASGHADDSGYTF. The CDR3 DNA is TGCAGTGCCTCTGGACACGCCGACGATTCTGGCTACACCTTC.

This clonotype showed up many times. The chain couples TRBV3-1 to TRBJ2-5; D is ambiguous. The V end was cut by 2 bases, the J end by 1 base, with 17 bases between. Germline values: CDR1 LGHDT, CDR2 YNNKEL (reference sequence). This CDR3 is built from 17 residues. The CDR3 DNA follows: TGTGCCAGCAGCCAACCCATAGCAAGGTTTCCCCAAGAGACCCAGTACTTC. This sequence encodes CASSQPIARFPQETQYF.